These 26 T cell receptor beta chains share one sample of origin, sequenced in a study of T cell responses to AZD1222 COVID-19 vaccine. TCRdb keeps only in-frame clones here, not all; method: immunoSEQ multiplex PCR. This sample has about 120,000 clones, with around 90% found just once. The sample was peripheral blood, taken 28 days after the second AZD1222 dose. All receptors derive from an adult who received the AZD1222 COVID-19 vaccine.

This chain links TRBV18 with TRBJ1-6; D is perhaps TRBD1 (6 bases). V lost 3 bases and J 8 bases, leaving 20 bases between the germline ends. This CDR3 comprises 17 residues. Germline V gene lookup returns CDR1 KGHSH and CDR2 LQKENI. CDR3: CASSPGLLGQRHSPLHF. CDR3 coding DNA: TGTGCCAGCTCACCCGGACTTTTAGGACAGCGGCATTCACCCCTCCACTTT.

This rearrangement joins TRBV3-1 (or the pseudogene TRBV3-2) to TRBJ2-3; weak D call: TRBD1 (5 bases). CDR1 is LGHDT and CDR2 is YNNKEL in the germline V gene (reference sequence). The germline V and J ends were trimmed by 6 bases and 7 bases, with 17 bases remaining between them. The CDR3 contains 14 residues. The CDR3 here is CASRKRQGENTQYF. The CDR3 DNA is TGTGCCAGCAGAAAACGGCAGGGCGAAAATACGCAGTATTTT.

This clone was seen a handful of times. The V gene is TRBV11-3, the J gene TRBJ1-1, with 9 bases fitting TRBD1. With 2 bases clipped from V and 4 bases from J, the junction kept 14 bases outside the gene matches. This CDR3 spans 18 amino acids. The V gene's germline CDR1 is SGHNT and CDR2 YENEEA. CDR3 sequence (DNA): TGTGCCAGCAGCTTAACGACAGGGGGGACCCTGAGGGTCACTGAAGCTTTCTTT. Its protein product is CASSLTTGGTLRVTEAFF.

The V gene is TRBV5-1, the J gene TRBJ1-4, with a weak D call TRBD1 (5 bases). Looked up from germline, CDR1 is SGHRS and CDR2 is YFSETQ. The CDR3 totals 14 residues. Trimming cost V 0 bases and J 8 bases, with 11 bases left between them. The CDR3 loop reads CASSLDRGSEKLFF. The CDR3, as DNA: TGCGCCAGCAGCTTGGACCGGGGGTCCGAAAAACTGTTTTTT.

The gene calls are TRBV4-2 and TRBJ1-2; the D is unclear. V was shortened by 0 bases and J by 4 bases, with 15 bases between the two germline ends. This CDR3 has 16 residues. Per germline, CDR1 LGHNA and CDR2 YNFKEQ. The CDR3 reads CASSQEAREWAYGYTF. The CDR3 DNA reads as TGTGCCAGCAGCCAAGAGGCGAGAGAGTGGGCCTATGGCTACACCTTC.

V is TRBV4-1 and J is TRBJ2-5, with D unresolved. The CDR3 contains 13 residues. The V gene's germline CDR1 is MGHRA and CDR2 YSYEKL. V was shortened by 1 base and J by 7 bases, with 10 bases between the two germline ends. CDR3 amino acids: CASSQVPGGTQYF. The CDR3, as DNA: TGCGCCAGCAGCCAAGTCCCAGGTGGGACCCAGTACTTC.

The chain joins TRBV6-1 to TRBJ1-2, with TRBD1 as a possible D gene (6 bases). The V end was cut by 2 bases, the J end by 7 bases, with 23 bases between. CDR3 length equals 17 residues. Germline CDR1 MNHNS, CDR2 SASEGT. CDR3 bases: TGTGCCAGCAGTGAAATCAGGGGCCCCCTTGAAGGGACTGGCTACACCTTC. Its translation: CASSEIRGPLEGTGYTF.

The CDR3 DNA sequence: TGTGCCAGCAGCCTCCAGGCAGGGGTGGACCAGCATTTT. Protein product: CASSLQAGVDQHF. This chain uses TRBV12-3 or TRBV12-4 with TRBJ1-5; tentatively, D is TRBD1 (6 bases). There are 13 residues in the CDR3. V gave up 6 bases and J gave up 12 bases, with 18 bases separating them.

The chain has TRBV11-2 and TRBJ1-3; D is uncertain. Trimming stripped 5 bases from V and 0 bases from J, with 5 bases between. The CDR3 spans 13 residues. Germline V lookup: CDR1 SGHAT, CDR2 FQNNGV. CDR3 residues: CASSESSGNTIYF. As DNA, the CDR3 is TGTGCCAGCAGCGAATCCTCTGGAAACACCATATATTTT.

This chain joins TRBV21-1 and TRBJ2-7; TRBD1 reflects the table's D call only, with no check against the DNA. TRBV21-1 is tagged as a pseudogene. The CDR3 consists of 15 residues. CDR3 protein: CASSKGQGPNYEQYF. CDR3 DNA: TGTGCCAGCAGCAAGGGACAGGGACCGAATTACGAGCAGTACTTC.

V is TRBV5-1 and J is TRBJ1-1; weak D call: TRBD1 (5 bases). The V end was cut by 4 bases, the J end by 1 base, with 8 bases between. The CDR3 loop spans 13 amino acids. The germline V gene encodes CDR1 SGHRS and CDR2 YFSETQ. The CDR3: CASSTQENTEAFF. CDR3 bases: TGCGCCAGCAGCACACAGGAGAACACTGAAGCTTTCTTT. Together with reference TRBV5-1 and TRBJ1-1, the CDR3 gives the full variable domain: KAGVTQTPRYLIKTRGQQVTLSCSPISGHRSVSWYQQTPGQGLQFLFEYFSETQRNKGNFPGRFSGRQFSNSRSEMNVSTLELGDSALYLCASSTQENTEAFFGQGTRLTVV.

This chain joins TRBV13 and TRBJ1-1; TRBD1 aligns across 8 bases. The CDR3 has 12 residues. Per the germline V gene, CDR1 is PRHDT and CDR2 is FYEKMQ (reference sequence). The ends lost 6 bases at V and 6 bases at J; junction bases unmatched: 3. CDR3 in amino acids: CASRGTGAEAFF. CDR3 bases: TGTGCCAGCAGAGGGACAGGCGCTGAAGCTTTCTTT.

This clone was counted a few times. The chain employs TRBV7-8 and TRBJ2-7; D gene uncertain. Germline CDR1 reads SGHVS; CDR2 reads FQNEAQ. Trimming stripped 5 bases from V and 0 bases from J, with 14 bases between. This CDR3 contains 15 residues. In DNA form, the CDR3 reads TGTGCCAGCAGCCCCCTCGCCCTTAGCTCCTACGAGCAGTACTTC. The encoded protein is CASSPLALSSYEQYF. The full variable domain, its missing parts supplied by reference TRBV7-8 and TRBJ2-7, is GAGVSQSPRYKVAKRGQDVALRCDPISGHVSLFWYQQALGQGPEFLTYFQNEAQLDKSGLPSDRFFAERPEGSVSTLKIQRTQQEDSAVYLCASSPLALSSYEQYFGPGTRLTVT.

The chain recombines TRBV2 with TRBJ1-4; a weak D match, TRBD1 (5 bases). Germline V CDR1 and CDR2: SNHLY, FYNNEI. The CDR3 has 14 amino acids. The V gene lost 4 bases and the J gene lost 7 bases, with 13 bases spanning the gap. This CDR3 is CASSVAGRGEKLFF. As DNA, the CDR3 is TGTGCCAGCAGTGTCGCGGGACGAGGTGAAAAACTGTTTTTT.

This chain connects TRBV7-9 to TRBJ2-1; TRBD1 aligns across 12 bases. Germline assignment: CDR1 SEHNR and CDR2 FQNEAQ (reference sequence). The CDR3 length is 15 residues. Trimming removed 7 bases from V and 7 bases from J; junction bases left unmatched: 8. The CDR3 region has the DNA TGTGCCAGCACCTCTTGGGACAGGGGGCGGAATGAGCAGTTCTTC. Translation: CASTSWDRGRNEQFF.

The rearrangement uses TRBV29-1 and TRBJ1-5, with 8 bases aligning to TRBD1. Trimming cost V 5 bases and J 5 bases; bases outside gene matches: 2. Germline V lookup: CDR1 SQVTM, CDR2 ANQGSEA. The CDR3 is 12 amino acids. The CDR3 spells CSVKTGDQPQHF. The CDR3 bases are TGCAGCGTTAAGACAGGGGATCAGCCCCAGCATTTT.

The rearrangement joins TRBV4-1 to TRBJ2-5; D possibly corresponds to TRBD1 (6 bases). The CDR3 totals 15 residues. Trimming left V 3 bases short and J 7 bases short, with 18 bases between. Germline CDR1 MGHRA, CDR2 YSYEKL. The CDR3 loop reads CASSQMTGPQGTQYF. As DNA, the CDR3 is TGCGCCAGCAGCCAGATGACAGGCCCCCAGGGGACCCAGTACTTC.

V is TRBV2 and J is TRBJ1-5; no clear D gene. V dropped 5 bases and J dropped 4 bases, with 12 bases sitting between them. The germline V gene encodes CDR1 SNHLY and CDR2 FYNNEI. The CDR3 is 14 amino acids. CDR3 loop: CASSQTDRNQPQHF. For the CDR3, the DNA is TGTGCCAGCAGTCAGACGGACCGTAATCAGCCCCAGCATTTT.

The chain is built from TRBV10-3 and TRBJ2-5; 9 positions match TRBD2. Germline V gives CDR1 ENHRY, CDR2 SYGVKD. V shed 0 bases and J 5 bases; nucleotides not matched to a gene: 4. The CDR3 contains 15 residues. The CDR3 spells CAISESSSGVETQYF. CDR3 coding DNA: TGTGCCATCAGTGAGTCGTCTAGCGGGGTTGAGACCCAGTACTTC.

The chain couples TRBV6-4 to TRBJ2-7, with D tentatively TRBD2 (7 bases). Germline values: CDR1 MRHNA, CDR2 SNTAGT. The V and J ends lost 6 bases and 3 bases respectively, with 18 bases between them. The CDR3 sequence is 15 residues long. CDR3 in DNA: TGTGCCAGCAGCTCAGCGGGACACTTCGACTACGAGCAGTACTTC. Amino acids: CASSSAGHFDYEQYF.

The chain links TRBV7-2 to TRBJ2-1, with D possibly matching TRBD2 (6 bases). The germline V gene encodes CDR1 SGHTA and CDR2 FQGNSA. The V end lost 6 bases, the J end lost 9 bases, and 18 bases lay between the germline ends. The CDR3 runs to 14 residues. CDR3 amino acids: CASRFGGPVGEQFF. The CDR3 nucleotides read TGTGCCAGCAGATTCGGGGGTCCGGTTGGTGAGCAGTTCTTC.

The chain combines TRBV7-3 with TRBJ1-1; the D is unclear. Trimming left V 3 bases short and J 3 bases short, with 8 bases between. The germline gives CDR1 SGHTA, CDR2 FQGTGA. The CDR3 is made up of 13 amino acids. Here the CDR3 DNA reads TGTGCCAGCAGCTTCAAGGTTGACACTGAAGCTTTCTTT. Its protein is CASSFKVDTEAFF.

The gene calls are TRBV2 and TRBJ2-5, with 9 positions matching TRBD1. Germline CDR1 and CDR2: SNHLY and FYNNEI. CDR3 length equals 15 residues. Trimming at V came to 5 bases and at J to 3 bases, leaving 7 bases not matched to a gene. The CDR3 DNA reads TGTGCCAGCAGTTGGTCCGGGACAGGGAAAGAGACCCAGTACTTC. It is translated as CASSWSGTGKETQYF.

This chain links TRBV7-6 with TRBJ1-5; no clear D. The CDR3 length is 13 residues. Deletions cut 2 bases from V and 3 bases from J, with 5 bases between. Germline assignment: CDR1 SGHVS and CDR2 FNYEAQ. The chain's CDR3 is CASSLQVNQPQHF. The CDR3 DNA sequence: TGTGCCAGCAGCTTACAGGTCAATCAGCCCCAGCATTTT.

This chain joins TRBV5-1 and TRBJ2-7; 8 bases map to TRBD1. CDR3 length: 15 amino acids. Germline lookup yields CDR1 SGHRS and CDR2 YFSETQ. Unmatched junction bases numbered 6, after V lost 4 bases and J lost 0 bases. DNA for the CDR3: TGCGCCAGCAGCGCTGGACAGGGAAGCTCCTACGAGCAGTACTTC. Encoded protein: CASSAGQGSSYEQYF.

The V gene is TRBV25-1, the J gene TRBJ2-7; no reliable D call. The ends were cut back, 3 bases at V and 2 bases at J, with 14 bases in the middle. The CDR3 runs 15 residues. Per the germline V gene, CDR1 is MGHDK and CDR2 is SYGVNS. CDR3 sequence reads: CASSDPGVGAYEQYF. The CDR3 DNA sequence: TGTGCCAGCAGTGATCCCGGCGTTGGGGCCTACGAGCAGTACTTC.